What follows are 29 T cell receptor beta chains derived from one specimen sequenced in a study of blood T cell repertoires in COVID-19. Assay: immunoSEQ multiplex PCR; the TCRdb copy retains only in-frame clones and omits some. The sample lists 150,000 to 200,000 clones; around 88% were seen once. The sequenced material came from peripheral blood. Source of these receptors: a woman aged 70-85 years who had recovered from COVID-19.

This clone was found once. The chain links TRBV5-1 to TRBJ2-7, with D tentatively TRBD1 (6 bases). The CDR3 sequence is 14 residues long. Per the germline V gene, CDR1 is SGHRS and CDR2 is YFSETQ. The ends were cut back, 0 bases at V and 2 bases at J, with 9 bases in the middle. The CDR3: CASSLAWGPYEQYF. The DNA for the CDR3 is TGCGCCAGCAGCTTGGCGTGGGGGCCCTACGAGCAGTACTTC.

V usage is TRBV4-1 and J usage is TRBJ2-1, with D maybe TRBD1 (5 bases). The germline V gene encodes CDR1 MGHRA and CDR2 YSYEKL. This CDR3 is 18 amino acids long. Trimming removed 0 bases from V and 3 bases from J, with 18 bases in between. CDR3 protein: CASSQDWARTPNYNEQFF. The CDR3 DNA is TGCGCCAGCAGCCAAGATTGGGCTAGGACACCCAACTACAATGAGCAGTTCTTC.

The chain employs TRBV7-3 and TRBJ1-2, with 7 bases aligning to TRBD1. Germline loops: CDR1 SGHTA, CDR2 FQGTGA. This CDR3 spans 14 amino acids. V dropped 5 bases and J dropped 7; count of bases not matched to a gene: 10. CDR3 region: CASSRDRASTGYTF. The CDR3, as DNA: TGTGCCAGCAGCCGGGACAGAGCCTCGACTGGCTACACCTTC.

This sequence joins TRBV7-8 and TRBJ2-3; D is possibly TRBD2 (6 bases). Per germline, CDR1 SGHVS and CDR2 FQNEAQ. The CDR3 spans 14 residues. With 6 bases removed from V and 4 bases from J, the gap between germline ends came to 14 bases. CDR3 nucleotides: TGTGCCAGCAGACCCGTGGAGGGCCCAGATACGCAGTATTTT. This codes for CASRPVEGPDTQYF. The full variable domain, in which reference TRBV7-8 and TRBJ2-3 provide the parts outside the CDR3, is GAGVSQSPRYKVAKRGQDVALRCDPISGHVSLFWYQQALGQGPEFLTYFQNEAQLDKSGLPSDRFFAERPEGSVSTLKIQRTQQEDSAVYLCASRPVEGPDTQYFGPGTRLTVL.

A single count supports this clone. The chain is built from TRBV5-4 and TRBJ1-1; 8 bases map to TRBD1. CDR1 and CDR2 (germline): SGHNT, YYREEE (reference sequence). This CDR3 contains 15 residues. Germline trimming cut 4 bases from V and 4 bases from J; bases unmatched to any gene: 9. The CDR3 sequence: CASSLRQGQGTEAFF. DNA for the CDR3: TGTGCCAGCAGCCTGCGACAGGGGCAGGGCACTGAAGCTTTCTTT.

A single count supports this clone. The rearrangement joins TRBV10-3 to TRBJ2-1; 12 bases are shared with TRBD1. CDR3 length: 15 residues. The germline V gene encodes CDR1 ENHRY and CDR2 SYGVKD. V lost 6 bases to trimming and J lost 6 bases; unmatched junction nucleotides: 6. The CDR3 protein is CAIRGGQGAPNEQFF. The CDR3 coding sequence is TGTGCCATCAGGGGGGGACAGGGGGCCCCCAATGAGCAGTTCTTC.

The rearrangement joins TRBV13 to TRBJ2-7, with 11 bases matching TRBD2. With 1 base clipped from V and 0 bases from J, the junction kept 8 bases outside the gene matches. The germline V gene encodes CDR1 PRHDT and CDR2 FYEKMQ (reference sequence). This CDR3 comprises 18 residues. The CDR3 protein is CASSLEASGGTSSYEQYF. The CDR3 nucleotides are TGTGCCAGCAGCTTAGAGGCTAGCGGGGGGACCAGCTCCTACGAGCAGTACTTC.

The rearrangement uses TRBV9 and TRBJ1-1, with 9 bases aligning to TRBD1. Germline lookup yields CDR1 SGDLS and CDR2 YYNGEE. The CDR3 totals 15 residues. J gave up 2 bases and V 3 bases, and 5 bases lay outside the gene matches. CDR3 nucleotides: TGTGCCAGCAGCGGCGGGACAGGGAGAAACACTGAAGCTTTCTTT. Its protein product is CASSGGTGRNTEAFF.

V and J are TRBV20-1 and TRBJ1-5; D perhaps matches TRBD1 (5 bases). CDR1 DFQATT and CDR2 SNEGSKA come from the germline V gene (reference sequence). Trimming stripped 3 bases from V and 2 bases from J, with 11 bases between. There are 14 residues in the CDR3. This CDR3 is CSASLQAGNQPQHF. CDR3 coding DNA: TGCAGTGCTAGTCTACAGGCGGGCAATCAGCCCCAGCATTTT.

The chain recombines TRBV18 with TRBJ1-1, with TRBD1 matching 8 bases. CDR3 length: 16 residues. Germline lookup yields CDR1 KGHSH and CDR2 LQKENI. The trim removed 1 base at V and 4 bases at J, leaving 8 bases unmatched. CDR3 sequence (DNA): TGTGCCAGCTCACCACGGGCAGGGGGCCCGGTCACTGAAGCTTTCTTT. Translating gives CASSPRAGGPVTEAFF.

As regards this clone: An end of the junction differs from the germline gene, which may be a read error. The V and J genes are TRBV5-4 and TRBJ2-1, with TRBD2 matching 10 bases. The length of the CDR3 is 17 residues. Germline-derived CDR1 and CDR2 are SGHNT and YYREEE (reference sequence). The CDR3: CASSPSLAGGVHNEQFF. In DNA, the CDR3 is TGTGCCAGCAGCCCTAGCTTAGCGGGGGGCGTACACAATGAACAGTTCTTC.

This clone has more than one count but fewer than ten. The rearrangement joins TRBV4-2 to TRBJ2-1; a possible D gene is TRBD2 (7 bases). This CDR3 is 15 amino acids long. Germline V gene lookup returns CDR1 LGHNA and CDR2 YNFKEQ. V lost 4 bases and J lost 2, with 12 bases in between. Here the CDR3 DNA reads TGTGCCAGCAGCCGGAGGGGGGGTCCCTACAATGAGCAGTTCTTC. It encodes CASSRRGGPYNEQFF.

This clone was found once. The rearrangement joins TRBV5-1 to TRBJ1-4; 7 bases line up with TRBD1. Trimming took 0 bases from V and 10 from J; bases not matched to a gene: 6. The germline V gene encodes CDR1 SGHRS and CDR2 YFSETQ. The CDR3 runs 14 residues. The CDR3 DNA reads TGCGCCAGCAGCTTGGCGGTCCAGGGGGGAAAACTGTTTTTT. As protein: CASSLAVQGGKLFF. Supplemented by reference TRBV5-1 and TRBJ1-4, the full variable domain reads KAGVTQTPRYLIKTRGQQVTLSCSPISGHRSVSWYQQTPGQGLQFLFEYFSETQRNKGNFPGRFSGRQFSNSRSEMNVSTLELGDSALYLCASSLAVQGGKLFFGSGTQLSVL.

The chain carries TRBV10-3 and TRBJ2-5; 9 nucleotides match TRBD2. Germline CDR1 is ENHRY and CDR2 is SYGVKD. V shed 4 bases and J 5 bases; nucleotides not matched to a gene: 5. The CDR3 has 14 residues. The CDR3 region is CAISGGLAGETQYF. CDR3 sequence (DNA): TGTGCCATCAGTGGGGGACTAGCTGGGGAGACCCAGTACTTC.

The chain combines TRBV4-2 with TRBJ2-1; 9 positions match TRBD2. V lost 1 base to trimming and J lost 3 bases; unmatched junction nucleotides: 7. Germline CDR1 is LGHNA and CDR2 is YNFKEQ. This CDR3 comprises 17 residues. CDR3 bases: TGTGCCAGCAGCCAAGCAGGTGCGACTAGCGGCTACAATGAGCAGTTCTTC. Its translation is CASSQAGATSGYNEQFF.

The V call is TRBV7-9, the J call TRBJ2-3; 13 bases are a match to TRBD2. Trimming cost V 0 bases and J 7 bases; bases outside gene matches: 1. From germline, CDR1 is SEHNR and CDR2 FQNEAQ (reference sequence). This CDR3 has 15 residues. CDR3 bases: TGTGCCAGCAGCTTAGCGGGACTAGCGGGGAATACGCAGTATTTT. The encoded protein is CASSLAGLAGNTQYF.

V usage is TRBV10-3 and J usage is TRBJ1-4; D is possibly TRBD1 (5 bases). The germline V and J ends were trimmed by 2 bases and 11 bases, with 9 bases remaining between them. Germline CDR1 and CDR2: ENHRY and SYGVKD. This CDR3 has 12 residues. CDR3 protein: CAISEAQGKLFF. CDR3 DNA: TGTGCCATCAGTGAGGCCCAGGGTAAACTGTTTTTT.

The chain combines TRBV9 with TRBJ2-7; TRBD1 might be the D (6 bases). Between the trimmed V and J ends, which lost 3 bases and 5 bases, there was a span of 21 bases. Per germline, CDR1 SGDLS and CDR2 YYNGEE. The CDR3 has 16 amino acids. The CDR3 sequence is CASSARPRAKGDEQYF. Written as DNA, the CDR3 is TGTGCCAGCAGCGCCCGACCCAGGGCGAAGGGGGACGAGCAGTACTTC.

The chain uses TRBV7-2 and TRBJ1-1; 12 bases are shared with TRBD1. The germline CDR1 and CDR2 sequences are SGHTA and FQGNSA. This CDR3 spans 16 amino acids. The V and J ends lost 5 bases and 1 base, in that order; junction bases with no gene match: 5. The CDR3 here is CASSPGQGAWNTEAFF. In DNA, the CDR3 is TGTGCCAGCAGCCCGGGACAGGGGGCGTGGAACACTGAAGCTTTCTTT.

V gene TRBV28 combines with J gene TRBJ2-7, with 10 bases fitting TRBD2. Trimming took 3 bases from V and 5 from J; bases not matched to a gene: 13. The CDR3 length is 17 residues. Germline V gives CDR1 MDHEN, CDR2 SYDVKM. This chain's CDR3 is CASSLVAGGLARNEQYF. The CDR3 nucleotides read TGTGCCAGCAGTTTGGTGGCGGGGGGACTAGCGCGGAACGAGCAGTACTTC.

This clone was counted a few times. The chain carries TRBV2 and TRBJ1-5; D is unresolved. The germline gives CDR1 SNHLY, CDR2 FYNNEI. V shed 6 bases and J shed 9 bases, with 15 bases lying between them. This CDR3 spans 13 amino acids. The CDR3 here is CASSPPGVRPQHF. For the CDR3, the DNA is TGTGCCAGCAGCCCACCGGGTGTAAGGCCCCAGCATTTT.

The chain recombines TRBV3-1 (or the pseudogene TRBV3-2) with TRBJ2-1, with D perhaps matching TRBD1 (6 bases). The germline CDR1 and CDR2 sequences are LGHDT and YNNKEL (reference sequence). The CDR3 has 13 amino acids. Trimming cost V 0 bases and J 8 bases, with 8 bases left between them. CDR3 loop: CASSQDYRDEQFF. As DNA, the CDR3 is TGTGCCAGCAGCCAAGACTACAGGGATGAGCAGTTCTTC.

The chain employs TRBV3-1 (or the pseudogene TRBV3-2) and TRBJ2-7; maybe TRBD1 (5 bases). Per the germline V gene, CDR1 is LGHDT and CDR2 is YNNKEL (reference sequence). This CDR3 has 15 amino acids. The V and J ends lost 1 base and 8 bases respectively, with 18 bases between them. The chain's CDR3 is CASSQVDAQGAKQYF. For the CDR3, the DNA is TGTGCCAGCAGCCAAGTAGATGCGCAGGGTGCGAAGCAGTACTTC.

The table lists this clone with a few counts. The chain employs TRBV27 and TRBJ2-5; 13 bases are a match to TRBD2. CDR3 length: 16 residues. V was clipped by 5 bases and J by 5 bases; unmatched bases: 8. CDR1 is MNHEY and CDR2 is SMNVEV in the germline V gene (reference sequence). The CDR3 sequence is CASSPGLAGVRETQYF. As DNA, the CDR3 is TGTGCCAGCAGTCCCGGACTAGCGGGAGTACGCGAGACCCAGTACTTC.

This clone was counted a few times. This chain connects TRBV10-3 to TRBJ2-7; 7 positions agree with TRBD1. Per germline, CDR1 ENHRY and CDR2 SYGVKD. V was pared by 2 bases and J by 5 bases, with 0 bases of the junction left unmatched. The CDR3 sequence is 12 residues long. The CDR3 spells CAISETGDEQYF. Written as DNA, the CDR3 is TGTGCCATCAGTGAGACAGGGGACGAGCAGTACTTC.

The chain joins TRBV3-1 (or the pseudogene TRBV3-2) to TRBJ2-2; TRBD2 aligns across 9 bases. Germline CDR1 LGHDT, CDR2 YNNKEL (reference sequence). The CDR3 runs 17 residues. V was clipped by 4 bases and J by 5 bases; unmatched bases: 11. CDR3 nucleotide sequence: TGTGCCAGCAGCCCACACCCCTCGCGGGGGGGGACCGGGGAGCTGTTTTTT. Amino acid sequence: CASSPHPSRGGTGELFF.

The chain links TRBV5-1 to TRBJ1-2; 12 nucleotides line up with TRBD1. V gave up 4 bases and J gave up 13 bases; unmatched junction bases: 11. CDR3 length equals 14 residues. CDR1 is SGHRS and CDR2 is YFSETQ in the germline V gene. The CDR3 here is CASSLPGQGARSTF. As DNA, the CDR3 is TGCGCCAGCAGCCTGCCGGGACAGGGGGCGAGGTCCACCTTC.

The chain has TRBV2 and TRBJ1-5; D is unclear. The CDR3 length is 14 residues. Trimming took off 5 bases at V and 5 bases at J, with 13 bases between the two ends. CDR1 SNHLY and CDR2 FYNNEI come from the germline V gene. This chain's CDR3 is CASSPGNRDQPQHF. The CDR3 nucleotides read TGTGCCAGCAGTCCGGGAAATCGGGATCAGCCCCAGCATTTT.

This clone has just a few counts. The chain couples TRBV10-3 to TRBJ2-1, with 11 bases aligning to TRBD2. The V and J ends lost 10 bases and 9 bases, in that order; junction bases with no gene match: 8. The germline V gene encodes CDR1 ENHRY and CDR2 SYGVKD. This CDR3 has 13 amino acids. Written as DNA, the CDR3 is TGTGCCACCACTAGCGGGAGCCCCCCTGAGCAGTTCTTC. Translated, it gives CATTSGSPPEQFF.